These T cell receptor beta chains were read from a single sample in a study of tumor-infiltrating lymphocytes in primary liver carcinoma. From the multiplex PCR reads, TCRdb called clonotypes with MiXCR, one entry per CDR3 protein. The sample includes about 97,000 distinct CDR3 sequences, around two thirds of them seen just once. The source material was liver tumor tissue from sampling region 2. The receptors were sampled from a woman aged 55-75 years with primary liver carcinoma and hepatitis B virus infection. Each CDR3 is given with its conserved first and last residue. The D gene is left open where the match is weak. Some rows mark clone size as missing; the rest say once, few, many or name a class of expanded clone.

CASSLDRIGTLGTYEQYF TGTGCCAGCAGCTTAGATCGGATAGGGACACTGGGGACCTACGAGCAGTACTTC TRBV11-3 NA TRBJ2-7 NA
CASSFSGAYETQYF TGTGCCAGCAGTTTCTCAGGGGCTTATGAGACCCAGTACTTC TRBV28 NA TRBJ2-5 NA
CASSGSGRVYEQYF TGTGCCAGCAGCGGAAGCGGGAGGGTTTACGAGCAGTACTTC TRBV7-9 NA TRBJ2-7 TRBD2
CASSPAGRIDTQCF TGCGCCAGCAGCCCGGCGGGGCGCATAGATACGCAGTGTTTT TRBV5-1 NA TRBJ2-3 NA
CASGAGARQKNTEALF TGTGCCAGCGGGGCTGGGGCGCGCCAGAAGAACACTGAAGCTTTATTT TRBV7-9 NA TRBJ1-1 NA
CDSSLGGDQETQYF TGTGACAGCAGCTTGGGTGGAGACCAAGAGACCCAGTACTTC TRBV5-4 NA TRBJ2-5 NA
CASSYSLTGGVNYGYTF TGTGCCAGCAGTTACTCTTTGACAGGGGGCGTCAACTATGGCTACACCTTC TRBV6-6 many TRBJ1-2 TRBD1
CASTPSGKTEAFF TGCGCCAGCACCCCAAGTGGGAAAACTGAAGCTTTCTTT TRBV10-2 NA TRBJ1-1 NA
CASSRKIVEREGYEQYF TGCGCCAGCAGCCGAAAGATTGTGGAACGGGAGGGCTACGAGCAGTACTTC TRBV4-1 NA TRBJ2-7 TRBD2
CASSLRVPTSGRVTDTQYF TGTGCTAGCAGCTTAAGGGTCCCTACCAGCGGGAGAGTGACAGATACGCAGTATTTT TRBV11-1 NA TRBJ2-3 TRBD2
CASSFSQGSYGYTF TGTGCCAGCAGTTTCTCCCAAGGCTCCTATGGCTACACCTTC TRBV28 many TRBJ1-2 NA
CSVWDSMDTEAFF TGCAGTGTATGGGATTCAATGGACACTGAAGCTTTCTTT TRBV20-1 NA TRBJ1-1 NA
CASSLGDSNEQFF TGTGCCAGCAGCTTAGGAGACAGCAATGAGCAGTTCTTC TRBV11-3 large TRBJ2-1 NA
CAMRPSSSAISEQFF TGTGCCATGCGTCCAAGCTCGTCGGCAATTAGTGAGCAGTTCTTC TRBV10-3 NA TRBJ2-1 NA
CIAEQGDGYGYTF TGCATCGCTGAGCAGGGCGATGGCTATGGCTACACCTTC TRBV29-1 NA TRBJ1-2 NA
CARSSDWVSLAGPYEQYF TGTGCCAGGAGCTCAGATTGGGTCAGTCTGGCGGGTCCCTACGAGCAGTACTTC TRBV11-2 NA TRBJ2-7 NA
CASSPGDGGYTAAFF TGTGCCAGCAGCCCTGGGGACGGGGGGTACACTGCAGCTTTCTTT TRBV28 NA TRBJ1-1 NA
CASSPSPGNVGANVLTF TGTGCCAGCTCTCCCAGCCCCGGGAATGTTGGGGCCAACGTCCTGACTTTC TRBV18 NA TRBJ2-6 NA
CTSSLARQPDLTEAFF TGTACCAGCAGTTTAGCGCGACAGCCGGACCTCACTGAAGCTTTCTTC TRBV12-3/TRBV12-4 once TRBJ1-1 NA
CANSYEGNNGYTF TGTGCCAACAGTTACGAGGGGAACAATGGCTACACCTTC TRBV6-6 NA TRBJ1-2 NA
CASSLGGDEQYF TGTGCGAGCAGTTTGGGAGGAGACGAGCAGTACTTC TRBV12-3/TRBV12-4 NA TRBJ2-7 NA
CASKGEWYGYTF TGTGCCAGCAAGGGGGAATGGTATGGCTACACCTTC TRBV6-6 many TRBJ1-2 NA
CASSSGLQETQYF TGTGCCAGCAGCTCGGGACTGCAAGAGACCCAGTACTTC TRBV7-8 many TRBJ2-5 NA
CSVQNRGSYYKQYF TGCAGTGTCCAGAATAGGGGCAGTTATTACAAGCAGTACTTC TRBV29-1 NA TRBJ2-7 NA
CASNQGGRKGEQYF TGTGCCAGCAACCAAGGCGGGAGGAAGGGCGAGCAGTACTTC TRBV14 NA TRBJ2-7 TRBD2
CSVVASGRLRTDTQYF TGCAGCGTTGTAGCTAGCGGGAGGCTCCGGACAGATACGCAGTATTTT TRBV29-1 once TRBJ2-3 TRBD2
CANSLDRLGTPGTYKQYF TGTGCCAACAGCTTAGACCGGTTAGGGACACCGGGGACCTACAAGCAGTACTTC TRBV11-3 NA TRBJ2-7 NA
CASSSIIAGGPINEQFF TGTGCCAGCAGCTCCATTATAGCGGGAGGGCCGATCAATGAGCAGTTCTTC TRBV11-1 medium-sized TRBJ2-1 TRBD2
CASGLTGRDNEQFF TGTGCCAGCGGACTGACCGGGAGGGACAATGAGCAATTCTTC TRBV5-5 NA TRBJ2-1 TRBD2
CASSLTWQPQHF TGTGCCAGCAGCCTGACTTGGCAGCCCCAGCATTTT TRBV5-8 many TRBJ1-5 NA
CGSSPSSGRIAYTQYF TGTGGCAGCAGCCCGTCTAGCGGGAGGATTGCGTATACGCAGTATTTT TRBV11-3 NA TRBJ2-3 TRBD2